This entry lists 2 T cell receptor beta chains sequenced from one sample in a study of blood T cell repertoires in COVID-19. Assay used: immunoSEQ multiplex PCR; TCRdb lists only in-frame clones, some missing. The sample holds 270,000 or so clones, around 90% seen once. The sequencing input was PBMCs or T cells enriched from blood (not recorded which). Receptors were obtained from a woman aged 40 to 55 with acute COVID-19.

The V and J genes are TRBV9 and TRBJ1-1, with D tentatively TRBD1 (6 bases). Germline assignment: CDR1 SGDLS and CDR2 YYNGEE. Between the trimmed V and J ends, which lost 4 bases and 4 bases, there was a span of 20 bases. The CDR3 is made up of 16 amino acids. CDR3: CASSPHVTGSSTEAFF. CDR3 coding DNA: TGTGCCAGCAGCCCCCACGTTACAGGGTCGAGCACTGAAGCTTTCTTT.

The chain couples TRBV27 to TRBJ2-3; no reliable D call. The germline V gene encodes CDR1 MNHEY and CDR2 SMNVEV (reference sequence). The CDR3 consists of 14 residues. V lost 3 bases and J lost 2, with 9 bases in between. CDR3 DNA sequence: TGTGCCAGCAGTTTGACAATCGTCACAGATACGCAGTATTTT. It is translated as CASSLTIVTDTQYF.